These T cell receptor beta chains were read from a single sample in a study of OX40 agonist ivuxolimab in advanced cancers. Measured with immunoSEQ multiplex PCR; TCRdb has only the in-frame clones, and not every one. The sample has roughly 60,000 clones; about 82% are singletons. The sample was CD4+ or CD8+ T cells sorted from blood, taken in a trial of the OX40 agonist ivuxolimab. Source of these receptors: an adult with an advanced solid tumor such as melanoma, head and neck, liver or kidney cancer. Each CDR3 is given with its conserved first and last residue. The D gene is left open where the match is weak. The size field is filled for only some rows; it gives once, few, many or a size class.

v_gene	j_gene	abundance	len	d_gene	CDR3nt	CDR3aa
TRBV27	TRBJ2-4	-	16	TRBD2	TGTGCCAGCAGTTTATTACGGGGGGTAGCCAAAAACATTCAGTACTTC	CASSLLRGVAKNIQYF
TRBV30	TRBJ1-1	-	11	-	TGTGCCTGGAGTACGTACACTGAAGCTTTCTTT	CAWSTYTEAFF
TRBV5-1	TRBJ2-3	-	15	-	TGCGCCAGCAGCCCAGACCCAGCGAGCACAGATACGCAGTATTTT	CASSPDPASTDTQYF
TRBV11-3	TRBJ2-5	-	13	TRBD1	TGTGCCAGCAGCGTAAACAGGGGGACGACCCAGTACTTC	CASSVNRGTTQYF
TRBV30	TRBJ1-3	few	13	-	TGTGCCTGGAGTGTAAGCCGCGGGAACACCATATATTTT	CAWSVSRGNTIYF
TRBV15	TRBJ1-1	-	14	-	TGTGCCACCAGCAGAAGGGCCACGGACCCTGAAGCTTTCTTT	CATSRRATDPEAFF
TRBV4-1	TRBJ2-3	-	17	TRBD2	TGCGCCAGCAGCCAAGGGGGTGCCGGGGGGGGCACAGATACGCAGTATTTT	CASSQGGAGGGTDTQYF
TRBV18	TRBJ2-7	-	12	-	TGTGCCAGCGAATACGGGCCCTACGAGCAGTACTTC	CASEYGPYEQYF
TRBV7-2	TRBJ2-5	few	13	-	TGTGCCAGCAGCTTAGGGAATGGGAAGACCCAGTACTTC	CASSLGNGKTQYF
TRBV6-1	TRBJ1-1	-	11	-	TGTGCCAGCAGGCCCATGACAGAAGCTTTCTTT	CASRPMTEAFF
TRBV4-2	TRBJ1-1	once	16	-	TGTGCCAGCAGCCAAGATGGGGGGGTTTGGAACACTGAAGCTTTCTTT	CASSQDGGVWNTEAFF
TRBV7-9	TRBJ1-5	-	13	-	TGTGCCAGCAGTTCGGACTCCAATCAGCCCCAGCATTTT	CASSSDSNQPQHF
TRBV5-8	TRBJ2-7	-	14	TRBD1	TGTGCCAGCAGCCGTAGACAGGGGTCCTACGAGCAGTACTTC	CASSRRQGSYEQYF
TRBV7-9	TRBJ2-2	-	13	TRBD2	TGTGCCAGCAGATGGCGGGAGGACCGGGAGCTGTTTTTT	CASRWREDRELFF
TRBV4-1	TRBJ2-1	-	12	-	TGCGCCAGCAGCCAAGGGGGGAATGAGCAGTTCTTC	CASSQGGNEQFF
TRBV29-1	TRBJ1-2	-	12	-	TGCAGCGTTGTTTCAGCCAACTATGGCTACACCTTC	CSVVSANYGYTF
TRBV18	TRBJ2-1	-	15	TRBD2	TGTGCCAGCTCACCTATACTAGCGGTGGGGGATGAGCAGTTCTTC	CASSPILAVGDEQFF
TRBV7-9	TRBJ2-1	-	14	TRBD2	TGTGCCAGCAGCTTGGGCGGGAGGGTCAGGGAGCAGTTCTTC	CASSLGGRVREQFF
TRBV11-3	TRBJ2-1	-	15	TRBD1	TGTGCCAGCAGCCCTGCAGGGGGCGCCTACAATGAGCAGTTCTTC	CASSPAGGAYNEQFF
TRBV5-4	TRBJ1-3	once	15	-	TGCGCCAGCAGCCAAGAACCCTTCTCTGGAAACACCATATATTTT	CASSQEPFSGNTIYF
TRBV5-1	TRBJ1-5	few	15	TRBD1	TGCGCCAGCAGCCCTACAGGGGACCTTACTCAGCCCCAGCATTTT	CASSPTGDLTQPQHF
TRBV10-3	TRBJ1-2	-	14	TRBD1	TGTGCCATCAGTGAGGGACAGGGGGTCCTTGGCTACACCTTC	CAISEGQGVLGYTF
TRBV27	TRBJ2-5	-	13	-	TGTGCCAGCGCCCATTTCGGGCAAGAGACCCAGTACTTC	CASAHFGQETQYF
TRBV2	TRBJ1-2	-	14	-	TGTGCCAGCAGTGAGATAACAGGCCCGTATGGCTACACCTTC	CASSEITGPYGYTF
TRBV4-1	TRBJ2-5	-	15	-	TGCGCCAGCAGCCTACAAAACAGGGATCAAGAGACCCAGTACTTC	CASSLQNRDQETQYF
TRBV7-2	TRBJ2-5	-	17	TRBD2	TGTGCCAGCAGCTTCAGGTCCTATGGGGCGGGGGGCGAGACCCAGTACTTC	CASSFRSYGAGGETQYF
TRBV4-2	TRBJ1-1	-	14	-	TGTGCCAGCAGCGGGGGTTTTGAGGACACTGAAGCTTTCTTT	CASSGGFEDTEAFF